Each of the 20 T cell receptor beta chains below was sequenced from the same sample in a study of identical twins. In TCRdb, the 5' RACE reads were re-called with MiXCR into one record per CDR3 protein. The sample consists of over 200,000 distinct CDR3 sequences, approximately 9% of them appearing once. The sample was memory (CD45RO+) T cells sorted from blood. These receptors were collected from a woman younger than 35 in good health.

This clonotype occurred a few times. The V and J genes are TRBV2 and TRBJ2-1; D remains unclear. CDR1 SNHLY and CDR2 FYNNEI come from the germline V gene. V gave up 7 bases and J gave up 0 bases, with 10 bases separating them. The CDR3 is 14 amino acids. Written as DNA, the CDR3 is TGTGCCAGCAATCTCCTGAGCTCCTACAATGAGCAGTTCTTC. It translates to CASNLLSSYNEQFF.

This clonotype was detected ten times or more. V usage is TRBV12-3 or TRBV12-4 and J usage is TRBJ2-1; D gene ambiguous. With 2 bases removed from V and 6 bases from J, the gap between germline ends came to 11 bases. The CDR3 runs to 14 residues. The CDR3 here is CASSLMTPGNEQFF. The DNA for the CDR3 is TGTGCCAGCAGTTTAATGACTCCCGGCAATGAGCAGTTCTTC.

This clonotype occurred a few times. The V and J genes are TRBV5-1 and TRBJ2-5; D is unclear. This CDR3 region has 11 residues. V lost 4 bases to trimming and J lost 3 bases, with 4 bases between them. Germline V CDR1 and CDR2: SGHRS, YFSETQ. This CDR3 reads CASSVEETQYF. The CDR3 DNA reads as TGCGCCAGCAGCGTAGAAGAGACCCAGTACTTC.

The chain is built from TRBV5-1 and TRBJ2-5; D perhaps matches TRBD2 (6 bases). V dropped 1 base and J dropped 3 bases, with 7 bases sitting between them. The CDR3 covers 13 residues. From germline, CDR1 is SGHRS and CDR2 YFSETQ. The CDR3 nucleotides are TGCGCCAGCAGCTTGCCGGGGGAAGAGACCCAGTACTTC. It encodes CASSLPGEETQYF.

In this sample, this clonotype turned up a few times. V is TRBV20-1 and J is TRBJ2-5; D gene ambiguous. Trimming shortened V by 8 bases and J by 4 bases, and 17 bases separated the two germline ends. CDR1 is DFQATT, CDR2 SNEGSKA, per germline (reference sequence). This CDR3 is built from 13 residues. The CDR3 spells CSPTARMGETQYF. The CDR3 DNA reads TGCAGTCCGACCGCCAGAATGGGAGAGACCCAGTACTTC.

The sample holds a few counts of this clonotype. The rearrangement uses TRBV20-1 and TRBJ2-1; D remains ambiguous. This CDR3 is 16 amino acids long. Trimming stripped 2 bases from V and 0 bases from J, with 14 bases between. Germline V gives CDR1 DFQATT, CDR2 SNEGSKA (reference sequence). The CDR3 here is CSARLLDLSSYNEQFF. For the CDR3, the DNA is TGCAGTGCTAGACTCCTGGACCTGAGCTCCTACAATGAGCAGTTCTTC.

This clonotype was observed many times. The genes are TRBV5-5 and TRBJ2-2, with 7 positions matching TRBD2. Trimming took 4 bases from V and 7 from J; bases not matched to a gene: 10. The CDR3 totals 15 residues. CDR1 and CDR2 from the germline V gene are SGHKS and YYEKEE (reference sequence). CDR3 region: CASSPRLALGGELFF. DNA for the CDR3: TGTGCCAGCAGCCCTCGACTAGCACTGGGCGGGGAGCTGTTTTTT. The full variable domain, with the rest looked up from reference TRBV5-5 and TRBJ2-2, is DAGVTQSPTHLIKTRGQQVTLRCSPISGHKSVSWYQQVLGQGPQFIFQYYEKEERGRGNFPDRFSARQFPNYSSELNVNALLLGDSALYLCASSPRLALGGELFFGEGSRLTVL.

The sample holds many counts of this clonotype. The CDR3 spells CSANDRGQFDTQYF. The CDR3 DNA is TGCAGTGCTAATGACAGGGGGCAATTCGATACGCAGTATTTT. The chain carries TRBV20-1 and TRBJ2-3, with 10 bases identical to TRBD1. CDR3 length equals 14 residues. The J segment lost 6 bases and the V segment lost 4 bases, leaving 7 bases of the junction unmatched. Germline CDR1 and CDR2: DFQATT and SNEGSKA (reference sequence).

The table lists this clonotype with many counts. The chain couples TRBV6-5 to TRBJ1-1, with a tentative D call TRBD1 (5 bases). Between the trimmed V and J ends, which lost 5 bases and 1 base, there was a span of 5 bases. The germline V gene encodes CDR1 MNHEY and CDR2 SVGAGI. The CDR3 is 12 residues long. In DNA, the CDR3 is TGTGCCAGCAGTGACAGGAACACTGAAGCTTTCTTT. Its protein is CASSDRNTEAFF.

This clonotype was detected many times. J is TRBJ1-5 and V is TRBV2; 8 nucleotides line up with TRBD1. J lost 6 bases, V lost 5 bases, and 6 bases had no gene match. CDR1 is SNHLY, CDR2 FYNNEI, per germline. This CDR3 region has 14 residues. The CDR3, as DNA: TGTGCCAGCAGTACGGACAGGGTAGGTCAGCCCCAGCATTTT. It specifies CASSTDRVGQPQHF. Filled out from reference TRBV2 and TRBJ1-5, the complete variable domain reads EPEVTQTPSHQVTQMGQEVILRCVPISNHLYFYWYRQILGQKVEFLVSFYNNEISEKSEIFDDQFSVERPDGSNFTLKIRSTKLEDSAMYFCASSTDRVGQPQHFGDGTRLSIL.

The gene calls are TRBV20-1 and TRBJ1-5; 7 bases line up with TRBD1. Per the germline V gene, CDR1 is DFQATT and CDR2 is SNEGSKA (reference sequence). The CDR3 extends over 14 amino acids. Trimming removed 3 bases from V and 7 bases from J; junction bases left unmatched: 9. The CDR3 region has the DNA TGCAGTGCTAGGGCAGGGGGAAGAGGCCAGCCCCAGCATTTT. Translation: CSARAGGRGQPQHF.

The sample holds a few counts of this clonotype. V gene TRBV10-2 combines with J gene TRBJ2-1; possibly TRBD2 for D (7 bases). The CDR3 sequence is 14 residues long. V gave up 5 bases and J gave up 2 bases, with 10 bases separating them. Germline assignment: CDR1 WSHSY and CDR2 SAAADI. This CDR3 reads CASSRGAAYNEQFF. CDR3 coding DNA: TGCGCCAGCAGTCGGGGGGCGGCCTACAATGAGCAGTTCTTC.

This chain links TRBV11-2 with TRBJ2-5; TRBD2 matches 15 bases. V trimming: 4 bases; J trimming: 2 bases; junction bases outside the gene matches: 8. The CDR3 is 18 residues long. Germline V lookup: CDR1 SGHAT, CDR2 FQNNGV. The CDR3 sequence is CASSSPPGLAGGQETQYF. CDR3 bases: TGTGCCAGCAGCTCTCCCCCGGGACTAGCGGGGGGTCAAGAGACCCAGTACTTC. Complete variable domain (other parts from reference TRBV11-2 and TRBJ2-5): EAGVAQSPRYKIIEKRQSVAFWCNPISGHATLYWYQQILGQGPKLLIQFQNNGVVDDSQLPKDRFSAERLKGVDSTLKIQPAKLEDSAVYLCASSSPPGLAGGQETQYFGPGTRLLVL.

CDR3 nucleotides: TGCAGTGCTAGAGTAGCCTCAACCTACCCTTACGAGCAGTACTTC. This translates into CSARVASTYPYEQYF. This chain joins TRBV20-1 and TRBJ2-7; D gene uncertain. The CDR3 totals 15 residues. V dropped 1 base and J dropped 4 bases, with 17 bases sitting between them. Germline V lookup: CDR1 DFQATT, CDR2 SNEGSKA (reference sequence).

The chain combines TRBV3-1 with TRBJ2-2, with D perhaps TRBD2 (6 bases). The CDR3 spans 14 residues. Germline CDR1 LGHDT, CDR2 YNNKEL (reference sequence). Trimming shortened V by 5 bases and J by 5 bases, and 12 bases separated the two germline ends. CDR3 region: CASSKGAGTGELFF. CDR3 coding DNA: TGTGCCAGCAGCAAAGGGGCGGGGACCGGGGAGCTGTTTTTT.

Here the CDR3 DNA reads TGCAGTGCTAGGTCGCGGGGGGCATACGAGCAGTACTTC. Its translation: CSARSRGAYEQYF. The chain joins TRBV20-1 to TRBJ2-7, with TRBD2 identical over 8 bases. V lost 3 bases and J lost 4; bases outside the gene matches: 5. This CDR3 has 13 amino acids. The germline V gene has CDR1 DFQATT and CDR2 SNEGSKA (reference sequence).

V usage is TRBV3-1 and J usage is TRBJ2-7; D is perhaps TRBD1 (6 bases). Trimming removed 2 bases at V and 6 bases at J, with 17 bases between. The CDR3 totals 15 residues. CDR1 is LGHDT and CDR2 is YNNKEL in the germline V gene (reference sequence). The DNA for the CDR3 is TGTGCCAGCAGCCAAACCGACAGGTCCTGGGGCGAGCAGTACTTC. Protein sequence: CASSQTDRSWGEQYF.

This clonotype appeared a few times. The chain has TRBV20-1 and TRBJ2-2; the match to TRBD1 covers 8 bases. With 5 bases clipped from V and 6 bases from J, the junction kept 8 bases outside the gene matches. CDR1 and CDR2 from the germline V gene are DFQATT and SNEGSKA (reference sequence). The CDR3 has 14 residues. CDR3 sequence: CSAPGQARAGELFF. In DNA, the CDR3 is TGCAGTGCTCCGGGACAGGCTCGGGCCGGGGAGCTGTTTTTT.

This clonotype was counted at least ten times. The chain combines TRBV7-2 with TRBJ2-1; D unclear. The CDR3 has 13 residues. V lost 1 base and J 0 bases, leaving 1 base between the germline ends. The germline gives CDR1 SGHTA, CDR2 FQGNSA. CDR3 coding DNA: TGTGCCAGCAGCTTAGTCTCCTACAATGAGCAGTTCTTC. Translating gives CASSLVSYNEQFF.

This rearrangement joins TRBV12-3 or TRBV12-4 to TRBJ2-7, with 7 bases lining up with TRBD1. The CDR3 is made up of 14 amino acids. V lost 6 bases and J lost 3; bases outside the gene matches: 8. This chain's CDR3 is CASRPRGLVYEQYF. The CDR3, as DNA: TGTGCCAGCAGGCCCAGGGGGTTAGTCTACGAGCAGTACTTC.